This TCR beta chain was documented in a study of blood T cell repertoires in COVID-19. Under the authors' procedure: Scientists estimated how many nucleated cells there were by amplifying reference gene primers. Libraries were prepared by immunoSEQ multiplex PCR; TCRdb keeps only in-frame clonotypes and omits some of them. From that table come the V and J calls and clone size; the DNA was used to work out D and trimming. The sample lists 450,000 to 600,000 clones, approximately 86% occurring once. V lost 4 bases and J lost 5, with 8 bases in between. The CDR3 is 12 amino acids. The germline CDR1 and CDR2 sequences are SGHNT and YYREEE (reference sequence). The age range of participants was about 18 to 95 years, with residence in more than 20 US areas. Recovered status in Cohort 3 required two negative PCRs, clearance, or symptom resolution.

Sequenced input: PBMCs or T cells enriched from blood (not recorded which). The sequence derives from a woman younger than 30 who had recovered from COVID-19. V usage is TRBV5-4 and J usage is TRBJ2-3; D remains ambiguous. Written as DNA, the CDR3 is TGTGCCAGCAGCCCTGGCGGAGATACGCAGTATTTT. Protein product: CASSPGGDTQYF.